The clone carrying this T cell receptor (beta chain) occurred a few times. Antigen unknown. TCRdb redid the calling of the 5' RACE reads with MiXCR, one entry per CDR3 protein. The sample records approximately 190,000 distinct CDR3 sequences, around 20% being singletons. This record comes from a study of T-cell memory formation after mild COVID-19. Notes on the study in general: Balance between CD4 and CD8 was seen in clones contracting day 15 to 85, and a CD4+ lean was seen in later expanders. A subset of responding clones appeared in pre-infection memory, suggesting cross-reactive memory joined.

The CDR3 length is 16 residues. With 3 bases removed from V and 0 bases from J, the gap between germline ends came to 17 bases. CDR1 DFQATT and CDR2 SNEGSKA come from the germline V gene (reference sequence). The sequenced sample consisted of PBMCs or a T cell subset sorted from them (not recorded which). The receptor was isolated from an adult woman who had mild COVID-19 (a few samples of this study predate the infection). Cell type and time point are not known. The genes are TRBV20-1 and TRBJ1-2, with D uncertain. The CDR3, as DNA: TGCAGTGCTAGGGTCCCAGCCTCTCAAGCTAACTATGGCTACACCTTC. Protein product: CSARVPASQANYGYTF.